This TCR beta chain comes out of a study of shared clonotypes between healthy human individuals. Deep-level settings were used for running the assay. The repertoire was sequenced with immunoSEQ multiplex PCR; TCRdb's copy has only in-frame clones and lacks some. The table lists about 490,000 clones, around 80% of them singletons. Nashville, Tennessee was home to all donors, who were Caucasian adults. Germline CDR1 reads MNHEY; CDR2 reads SVGAGI. CDR3 length: 15 residues. The V end was cut by 0 bases, the J end by 0 bases, with 9 bases between. The specimen was PBMCs. This clonotype was obtained from a woman aged 40 to 49 in good health. Some clones in this sample may be carry-over from other donors' samples. This chain uses TRBV6-5 with TRBJ2-7; D is uncertain. Here the CDR3 DNA reads TGTGCCAGCAGTTACTCGGCGGAGAGCTCCTACGAGCAGTACTTC. It codes for CASSYSAESSYEQYF.